Presented here are 14 T cell receptor beta chains from one specimen sequenced in a study of Tregs in tolerant kidney transplant recipients. Measured with immunoSEQ multiplex PCR; TCRdb has only the in-frame clones, and not every one. The table includes 60,000 to 95,000 clones, 98% detected once. This specimen consisted of CD4+ T cells from blood, obtained before the transplant. These receptors originate from a human donor who received a combined kidney and bone marrow transplant.

This chain uses TRBV15 with TRBJ1-2; TRBD1 is a possible D gene (5 bases). This CDR3 is built from 15 residues. CDR1 LNHNV and CDR2 YYDKDF come from the germline V gene (reference sequence). Trimming took 4 bases from V and 4 from J, leaving 16 bases between them. CDR3 DNA sequence: TGTGCCACCAGCATCACCCTTCAGGGAAGCTATGGCTACACCTTC. Translating it yields CATSITLQGSYGYTF.

This CDR3 is CASSPRTGDGYTF. DNA for the CDR3: TGTGCCAGCAGCCCCCGGACGGGGGATGGCTACACCTTC. The chain couples TRBV11-2 to TRBJ1-2; D possibly corresponds to TRBD1 (5 bases). The CDR3 totals 13 residues. V was shortened by 5 bases and J by 6 bases, with 13 bases between the two germline ends. The V gene's germline CDR1 is SGHAT and CDR2 FQNNGV.

The chain carries TRBV4-3 and TRBJ1-2; TRBD1 might be the D (5 bases). The germline V and J ends were trimmed by 0 bases and 4 bases, with 24 bases remaining between them. The CDR3 runs to 19 residues. Germline lookup yields CDR1 LGHNA and CDR2 YSLEER. The CDR3 DNA sequence: TGCGCCAGCAGCCAAGAATTAGACCAGGGTGGTTCCCTAGTCTATGGCTACACCTTC. Encoded protein: CASSQELDQGGSLVYGYTF.

The J gene is TRBJ1-2, the V gene TRBV7-9; weak D call: TRBD1 (6 bases). V gave up 5 bases and J gave up 0 bases, with 13 bases separating them. CDR1 is SEHNR and CDR2 is FQNEAQ in the germline V gene (reference sequence). This CDR3 has 15 amino acids. In DNA, the CDR3 is TGTGCCAGCAGCGTAACGACAGGAGCTAACTATGGCTACACCTTC. Its translation: CASSVTTGANYGYTF.

The rearrangement joins TRBV7-3 to TRBJ2-7; a weak D match, TRBD1 (5 bases). With 5 bases removed from V and 6 bases from J, the gap between germline ends came to 14 bases. Germline CDR1 is SGHTA and CDR2 is FQGTGA. This CDR3 is 13 amino acids long. CDR3 DNA: TGTGCCAGCAGCCAAGGGGCTAACGGCGAGCAGTACTTC. Translating gives CASSQGANGEQYF. The variable domain in full, completed from reference TRBV7-3 and TRBJ2-7, reads GAGVSQTPSNKVTEKGKYVELRCDPISGHTALYWYRQSLGQGPEFLIYFQGTGAADDSGLPNDRFFAVRPEGSVSTLKIQRTERGDSAVYLCASSQGANGEQYFGPGTRLTVT.

V and J are TRBV11-3 and TRBJ2-4; TRBD1 matches 12 bases. V gave up 5 bases and J gave up 7 bases; unmatched junction bases: 21. CDR1 and CDR2 (germline): SGHNT, YENEEA. The CDR3 sequence is 20 residues long. CDR3 loop: CASSPRFKGTGGEANNIQYF. The CDR3 region has the DNA TGTGCCAGCAGCCCTAGATTTAAGGGGACAGGGGGCGAGGCTAACAACATTCAGTACTTC.

The chain uses TRBV14 and TRBJ2-2; TRBD2 might be the D (5 bases). The CDR3 has 19 amino acids. Germline-derived CDR1 and CDR2 are SGHDN and FVKESK. Trimming removed 0 bases at V and 6 bases at J, with 23 bases between. The CDR3 DNA reads as TGTGCCAGCAGCCAAGATAGGGTCCGGGGAATGTTTTTTCCCGGGGAGCTGTTTTTT. Amino acids: CASSQDRVRGMFFPGELFF.

The J gene is TRBJ1-2, the V gene TRBV7-2; 10 bases align to TRBD1. Germline-derived CDR1 and CDR2 are SGHTA and FQGNSA. V gave up 3 bases and J gave up 1 base; unmatched junction bases: 8. The CDR3 covers 17 residues. The CDR3 sequence: CASSFLGTGAFNYGYTF. The DNA for the CDR3 is TGTGCCAGCAGCTTTTTGGGGACAGGGGCGTTTAACTATGGCTACACCTTC.

The V gene is TRBV19, the J gene TRBJ2-3, with 8 bases fitting TRBD1. CDR1 is LNHDA and CDR2 is SQIVND in the germline V gene (reference sequence). Germline trimming cut 4 bases from V and 5 bases from J; bases unmatched to any gene: 5. This CDR3 is built from 14 residues. The CDR3 loop reads CASSTTGAGDTQYF. The CDR3, as DNA: TGTGCCAGTAGTACGACAGGGGCGGGAGATACGCAGTATTTT. Full variable domain (outside the CDR3, taken from reference TRBV19 and TRBJ2-3): DGGITQSPKYLFRKEGQNVTLSCEQNLNHDAMYWYRQDPGQGLRLIYYSQIVNDFQKGDIAEGYSVSREKKESFPLTVTSAQKNPTAFYLCASSTTGAGDTQYFGPGTRLTVL.

The chain links TRBV29-1 to TRBJ2-7; 8 positions agree with TRBD1. CDR1 and CDR2 (germline): SQVTM, ANQGSEA. J gave up 2 bases and V 3 bases, and 3 bases lay outside the gene matches. The CDR3 sequence is 13 residues long. The CDR3 spells CSVEDRATYEQYF. The CDR3 DNA reads TGCAGCGTTGAGGACAGGGCAACCTACGAGCAGTACTTC.

The chain combines TRBV29-1 with TRBJ1-3; 8 nucleotides line up with TRBD1. CDR3 length: 14 amino acids. Per germline, CDR1 SQVTM and CDR2 ANQGSEA. V lost 4 bases and J lost 0; bases outside the gene matches: 2. The CDR3 DNA reads as TGCAGCGTTGGGGACAGGATCTCTGGAAACACCATATATTTT. Its translation is CSVGDRISGNTIYF.

The V call is TRBV14, the J call TRBJ2-3, with 8 bases that match TRBD2. The CDR3 totals 20 residues. Germline values: CDR1 SGHDN, CDR2 FVKESK. After removal of 0 bases from V and 8 bases from J, the junction contained 22 bases not matched to a gene. CDR3 loop: CASSQDFGTGGRLLRSTQYF. The CDR3 nucleotides are TGTGCCAGCAGCCAAGATTTCGGGACGGGAGGGCGTCTTCTCCGATCTACGCAGTATTTT.

This clone was found once. The chain uses TRBV29-1 and TRBJ2-7, with TRBD1 matching over 12 bases. J was trimmed by 6 bases and V by 3 bases; bases with no gene match: 9. Germline assignment: CDR1 SQVTM and CDR2 ANQGSEA. This CDR3 comprises 15 residues. CDR3 DNA: TGCAGCGTTGACTTGTTGGGGACAGGGGGCGGCGAGCAGTACTTC. Residues: CSVDLLGTGGGEQYF.

The chain employs TRBV12-1 and TRBJ1-1; TRBD1, the D gene given by the table, was not confirmed from the DNA. TRBV12-1 is deemed a pseudogene. This CDR3 spans 17 amino acids. CDR3 coding DNA: TGTGCCAGCAGCCGGCGCCCAGGGGCCCCAGGGGACACTGAAGCTTTCTTT. This translates into CASSRRPGAPGDTEAFF.